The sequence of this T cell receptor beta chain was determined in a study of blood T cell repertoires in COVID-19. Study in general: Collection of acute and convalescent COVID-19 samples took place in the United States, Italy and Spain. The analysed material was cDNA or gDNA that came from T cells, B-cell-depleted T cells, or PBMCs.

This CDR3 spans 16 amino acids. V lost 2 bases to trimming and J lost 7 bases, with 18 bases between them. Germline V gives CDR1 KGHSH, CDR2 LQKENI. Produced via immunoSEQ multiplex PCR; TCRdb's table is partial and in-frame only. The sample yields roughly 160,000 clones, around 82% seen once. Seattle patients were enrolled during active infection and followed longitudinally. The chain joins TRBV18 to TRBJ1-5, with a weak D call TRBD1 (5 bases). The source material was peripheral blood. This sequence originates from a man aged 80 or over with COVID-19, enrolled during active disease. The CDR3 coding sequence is TGTGCCAGCTCACCAAATGACGCGGCCGGGGGACAGCCCCAGCATTTT. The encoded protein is CASSPNDAAGGQPQHF.